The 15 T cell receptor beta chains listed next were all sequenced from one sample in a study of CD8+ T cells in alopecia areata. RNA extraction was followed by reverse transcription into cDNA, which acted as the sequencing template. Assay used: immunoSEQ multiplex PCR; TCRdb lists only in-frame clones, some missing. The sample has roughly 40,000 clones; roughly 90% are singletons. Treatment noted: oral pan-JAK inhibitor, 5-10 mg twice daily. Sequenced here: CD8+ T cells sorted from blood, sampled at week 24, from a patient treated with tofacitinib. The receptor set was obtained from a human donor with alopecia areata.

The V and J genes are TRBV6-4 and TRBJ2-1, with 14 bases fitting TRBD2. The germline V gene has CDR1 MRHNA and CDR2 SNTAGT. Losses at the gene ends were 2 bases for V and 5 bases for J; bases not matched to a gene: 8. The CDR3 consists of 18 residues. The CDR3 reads CASSDPPGTSGGHNEQFF. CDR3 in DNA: TGTGCCAGCAGTGACCCCCCCGGGACTAGCGGGGGCCACAATGAGCAGTTCTTC.

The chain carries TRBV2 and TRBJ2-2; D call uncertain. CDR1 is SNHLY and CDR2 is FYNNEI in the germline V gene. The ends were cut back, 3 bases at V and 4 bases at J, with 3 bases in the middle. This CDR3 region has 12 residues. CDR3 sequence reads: CASSDRTGELFF. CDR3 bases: TGTGCCAGCAGTGATCGCACCGGGGAGCTGTTTTTT.

CDR3 nucleotide sequence: TGCGCCAGCAGCCAAGACCGAGAAGGGGCCACAGATACGCAGTATTTT. Its protein is CASSQDREGATDTQYF. This chain uses TRBV4-3 with TRBJ2-3; tentative D call: TRBD1 (5 bases). The CDR3 has 16 residues. CDR1 is LGHNA and CDR2 is YSLEER in the germline V gene. V dropped 0 bases and J dropped 2 bases, with 12 bases sitting between them.

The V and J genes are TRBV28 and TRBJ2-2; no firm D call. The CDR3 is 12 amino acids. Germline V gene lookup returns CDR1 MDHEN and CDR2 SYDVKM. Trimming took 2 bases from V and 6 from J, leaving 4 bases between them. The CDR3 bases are TGTGCCAGCAGTTTAGAGTCCGGGGAGCTGTTTTTT. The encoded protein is CASSLESGELFF.

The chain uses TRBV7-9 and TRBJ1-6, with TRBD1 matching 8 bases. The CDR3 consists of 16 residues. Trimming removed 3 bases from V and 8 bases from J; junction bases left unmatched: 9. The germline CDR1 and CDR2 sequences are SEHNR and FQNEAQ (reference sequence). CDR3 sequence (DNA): TGTGCCAGCAGCTTTATGGTGACAGGGGCGGATTCACCCCTCCACTTT. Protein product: CASSFMVTGADSPLHF.

CDR3 amino acids: CASNLAGGHEQFF. CDR3 in DNA: TGTGCCAGCAACCTAGCGGGGGGGCATGAGCAGTTCTTC. The chain is built from TRBV25-1 and TRBJ2-1; TRBD2 matches 12 bases. Germline CDR1 MGHDK, CDR2 SYGVNS. The CDR3 is 13 residues long. V shed 7 bases and J 8 bases; nucleotides not matched to a gene: 3.

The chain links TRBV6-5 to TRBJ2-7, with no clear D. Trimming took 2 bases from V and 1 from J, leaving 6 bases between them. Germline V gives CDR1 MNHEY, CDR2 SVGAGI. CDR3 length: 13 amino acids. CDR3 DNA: TGTGCCAGCAGTTACGGGGATTCCTACGAGCAGTACTTC. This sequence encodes CASSYGDSYEQYF.

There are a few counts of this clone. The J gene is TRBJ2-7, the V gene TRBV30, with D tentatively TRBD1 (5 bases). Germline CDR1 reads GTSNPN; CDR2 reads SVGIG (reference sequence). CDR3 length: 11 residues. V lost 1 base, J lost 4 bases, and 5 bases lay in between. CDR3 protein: CAWSGQYEQYF. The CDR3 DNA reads TGTGCCTGGAGTGGACAGTACGAGCAGTACTTC. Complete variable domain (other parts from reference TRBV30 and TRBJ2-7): SQTIHQWPATLVQPVGSPLSLECTVEGTSNPNLYWYRQAAGRGLQLLFYSVGIGQISSEVPQNLSASRPQDRQFILSSKKLLLSDSGFYLCAWSGQYEQYFGPGTRLTVT.

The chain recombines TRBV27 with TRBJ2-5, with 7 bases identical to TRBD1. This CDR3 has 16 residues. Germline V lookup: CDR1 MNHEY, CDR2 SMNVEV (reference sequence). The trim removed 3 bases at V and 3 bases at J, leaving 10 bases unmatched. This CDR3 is CASSFSSGTVKETQYF. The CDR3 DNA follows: TGTGCCAGCAGTTTCTCTAGTGGGACAGTAAAAGAGACCCAGTACTTC.

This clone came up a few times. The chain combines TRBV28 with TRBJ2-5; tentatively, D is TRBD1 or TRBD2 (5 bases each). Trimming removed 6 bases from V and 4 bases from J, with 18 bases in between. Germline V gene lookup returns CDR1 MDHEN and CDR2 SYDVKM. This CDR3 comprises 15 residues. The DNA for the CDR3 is TGTGCCAGCAGCTCCTTGGCTGGGGCGGGAGAGACCCAGTACTTC. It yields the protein CASSSLAGAGETQYF.

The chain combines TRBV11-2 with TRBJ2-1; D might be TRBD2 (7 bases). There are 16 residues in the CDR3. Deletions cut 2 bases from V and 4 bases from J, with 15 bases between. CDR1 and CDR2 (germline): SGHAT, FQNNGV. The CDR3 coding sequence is TGTGCCAGCAGCTTACCCGGCGCGGGGGCTTACAATGAGCAGTTCTTC. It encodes CASSLPGAGAYNEQFF.

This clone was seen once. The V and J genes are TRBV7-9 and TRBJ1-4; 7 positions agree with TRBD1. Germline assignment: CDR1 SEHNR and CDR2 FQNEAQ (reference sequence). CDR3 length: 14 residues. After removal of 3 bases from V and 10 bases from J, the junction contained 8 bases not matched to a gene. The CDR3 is CASSFDQGVVKLFF. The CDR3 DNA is TGTGCCAGCAGCTTTGATCAGGGGGTGGTAAAACTGTTTTTT.

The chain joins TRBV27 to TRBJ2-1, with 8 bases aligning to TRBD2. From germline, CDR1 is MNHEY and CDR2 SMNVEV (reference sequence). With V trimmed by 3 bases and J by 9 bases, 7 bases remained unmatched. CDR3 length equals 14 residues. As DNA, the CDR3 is TGTGCCAGCAGTTTCCCGGGGGGGCCCAGTGAGCAGTTCTTC. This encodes CASSFPGGPSEQFF.

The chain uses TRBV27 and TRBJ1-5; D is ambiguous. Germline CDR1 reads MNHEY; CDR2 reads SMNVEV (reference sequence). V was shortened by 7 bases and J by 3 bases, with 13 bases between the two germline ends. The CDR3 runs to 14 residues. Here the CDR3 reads CASTPGGTNQPQHF. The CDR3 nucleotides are TGTGCCAGCACCCCGGGAGGCACCAATCAGCCCCAGCATTTT.

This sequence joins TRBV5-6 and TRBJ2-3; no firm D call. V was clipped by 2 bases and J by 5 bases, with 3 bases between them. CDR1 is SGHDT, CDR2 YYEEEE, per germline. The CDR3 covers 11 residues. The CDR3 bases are TGTGCCAGCAGCTTTGGAGATACGCAGTATTTT. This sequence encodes CASSFGDTQYF. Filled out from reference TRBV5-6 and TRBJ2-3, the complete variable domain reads DAGVTQSPTHLIKTRGQQVTLRCSPKSGHDTVSWYQQALGQGPQFIFQYYEEEERQRGNFPDRFSGHQFPNYSSELNVNALLLGDSALYLCASSFGDTQYFGPGTRLTVL.